These 27 T cell receptor beta chains share one sample of origin, sequenced in a study of PD-1 blockade in classical Hodgkin lymphoma. The sample's time point: cycle 4 day 1 (C4D1), after less than 7 weeks of nivolumab. There was relapse after autologous stem cell transplantation in every patient, and there was variation in brentuximab vedotin exposure. Magnetic negative selection was used to purify CD4+ T cells from PBMCs that had been thawed. Libraries were prepared by immunoSEQ multiplex PCR; TCRdb keeps only in-frame clonotypes and omits some of them. The sample carries around 26,000 clones, around 86% recorded once. Sequences were derived from CD4+ T cells from blood, sampled before the fourth cycle of nivolumab. The receptors were gathered from a human donor with classical Hodgkin lymphoma.

V usage is TRBV9 and J usage is TRBJ2-7; possible D gene TRBD2, 5 bases. V dropped 0 bases and J dropped 7 bases, with 11 bases sitting between them. The CDR3 runs 13 residues. Germline V gives CDR1 SGDLS, CDR2 YYNGEE. The CDR3 is CASSVEWTGEQYF. The CDR3 coding sequence is TGTGCCAGCAGCGTAGAGTGGACTGGAGAGCAGTACTTC.

V gene TRBV5-5 combines with J gene TRBJ1-5; 10 bases agree with TRBD1. There are 13 residues in the CDR3. CDR1 is SGHKS, CDR2 YYEKEE, per germline (reference sequence). J was trimmed by 5 bases and V by 4 bases; bases with no gene match: 0. The CDR3 nucleotides are TGTGCCAGCAGCGGACAGGGGGATCAGCCCCAGCATTTT. Translating it yields CASSGQGDQPQHF. Based on the CDR3 plus reference TRBV5-5 and TRBJ1-5, the full variable domain is DAGVTQSPTHLIKTRGQQVTLRCSPISGHKSVSWYQQVLGQGPQFIFQYYEKEERGRGNFPDRFSARQFPNYSSELNVNALLLGDSALYLCASSGQGDQPQHFGDGTRLSIL.

Notes on this clone: Mismatch with germline at one junction end may stem from a read error. The CDR3 sequence: CASSLGGDNRETQYF. The CDR3 DNA reads as TGTGCTAGCAGCTTGGGGGGGGACAACCGAGAGACCCAGTACTTC. The J gene is TRBJ2-5, the V gene TRBV7-7; perhaps TRBD2 as D (7 bases). Germline V gene lookup returns CDR1 SSHAT and CDR2 FNYEAQ (reference sequence). CDR3 length equals 15 residues.

In this sample, this clone turned up a few times. This chain links TRBV5-5 with TRBJ2-3; a weak D match, TRBD1 (5 bases). CDR1 and CDR2 from the germline V gene are SGHKS and YYEKEE (reference sequence). Trimming pared 1 base from V and 4 bases from J, leaving 16 bases between. The CDR3 runs to 16 residues. The CDR3 protein is CASSLSLAGLADTQYF. The CDR3 nucleotides are TGTGCCAGCAGCTTGTCTCTGGCAGGGTTGGCAGATACGCAGTATTTT. The full variable domain, in which reference TRBV5-5 and TRBJ2-3 provide the parts outside the CDR3, is DAGVTQSPTHLIKTRGQQVTLRCSPISGHKSVSWYQQVLGQGPQFIFQYYEKEERGRGNFPDRFSARQFPNYSSELNVNALLLGDSALYLCASSLSLAGLADTQYFGPGTRLTVL.

DNA of the CDR3: TGTGCCAGCCGGGAAGTCACTGAAGCTTTCTTT. Translation: CASREVTEAFF. This chain uses TRBV11-3 with TRBJ1-1; D uncertain. V was trimmed by 8 bases and J by 4 bases, leaving 8 bases between them. The CDR3 totals 11 residues. Germline assignment: CDR1 SGHNT and CDR2 YENEEA.

The chain links TRBV11-2 to TRBJ1-1; D call uncertain. V was cut by 6 bases and J by 5 bases, with 13 bases left in between. The CDR3 covers 13 residues. Per germline, CDR1 SGHAT and CDR2 FQNNGV. CDR3 in DNA: TGTGCCAGCAGGAGTCCCCCGGGGACTGAAGCTTTCTTT. This translates into CASRSPPGTEAFF.

V is TRBV18 and J is TRBJ1-1; 9 bases align to TRBD1. CDR3 length equals 13 residues. CDR1 and CDR2 from the germline V gene are KGHSH and LQKENI. After removal of 6 bases from V and 11 bases from J, the junction contained 10 bases not matched to a gene. The CDR3 region is CASSRDRDVGAFF. The CDR3 DNA follows: TGTGCCAGCTCTCGGGACAGGGATGTCGGGGCTTTCTTT. Full variable domain (missing parts from reference TRBV18 and TRBJ1-1): NAGVMQNPRHLVRRRGQEARLRCSPMKGHSHVYWYRQLPEEGLKFMVYLQKENIIDESGMPKERFSAEFPKEGPSILRIQQVVRGDSAAYFCASSRDRDVGAFFGQGTRLTVV.

The table lists this clone with a few counts. The chain is built from TRBV5-1 and TRBJ1-1, with D possibly matching TRBD1 (6 bases). The CDR3 length is 14 residues. V was clipped by 4 bases and J by 0 bases, with 10 bases between them. Germline V gene lookup returns CDR1 SGHRS and CDR2 YFSETQ. Written as DNA, the CDR3 is TGCGCCAGCAGCATCGGACAGTTGAACACTGAAGCTTTCTTT. This translates into CASSIGQLNTEAFF.

In this sample, this clone turned up once. CDR3 amino acids: CASSLVLAADTQYF. CDR3 DNA sequence: TGTGCCAGCAGCTTGGTGCTAGCGGCAGATACGCAGTATTTT. The rearrangement links TRBV5-4 to TRBJ2-3, with 7 bases matching TRBD2. There are 14 residues in the CDR3. The germline V gene encodes CDR1 SGHNT and CDR2 YYREEE (reference sequence). V was pared by 0 bases and J by 4 bases, with 2 bases of the junction left unmatched.

The rearrangement uses TRBV11-2 and TRBJ2-1; D uncertain. V shed 5 bases and J shed 7 bases, with 9 bases lying between them. The CDR3 sequence is 12 residues long. Germline CDR1 is SGHAT and CDR2 is FQNNGV. The CDR3 sequence: CASSRERNEQFF. The CDR3 DNA sequence: TGTGCCAGCAGCCGAGAACGGAATGAGCAGTTCTTC.

This chain joins TRBV28 and TRBJ1-6, with D possibly TRBD1 on 5 matching bases. The length of the CDR3 is 16 residues. Germline-derived CDR1 and CDR2 are MDHEN and SYDVKM. Trimming cost V 4 bases and J 9 bases, with 19 bases left between them. The CDR3 is CASSSPGGGGGSPLHF. The CDR3 coding sequence is TGTGCCAGCAGTTCCCCTGGCGGTGGGGGAGGTTCACCCCTCCACTTT.

This sequence joins TRBV27 and TRBJ2-5; a weak D match, TRBD1 (6 bases). Trimming shortened V by 3 bases and J by 3 bases, and 14 bases separated the two germline ends. The CDR3 extends over 15 amino acids. CDR1 and CDR2 (germline): MNHEY, SMNVEV (reference sequence). The chain's CDR3 is CASSFQGTTKETQYF. Here the CDR3 DNA reads TGTGCCAGCAGTTTTCAGGGGACGACTAAAGAGACCCAGTACTTC.

This clone was detected only once. V usage is TRBV11-3 and J usage is TRBJ2-1; D not certain. The CDR3 has 14 residues. V was clipped by 5 bases and J by 6 bases, with 14 bases between them. Germline CDR1 SGHNT, CDR2 YENEEA. In DNA form, the CDR3 reads TGTGCCAGCAGCCCCGACCCGCTGTTCAATGAGCAGTTCTTC. Translating gives CASSPDPLFNEQFF.

The chain recombines TRBV7-7 with TRBJ2-5; TRBD1 agrees at 7 bases. The V and J ends lost 4 bases and 5 bases, in that order; junction bases with no gene match: 7. Germline V gives CDR1 SSHAT, CDR2 FNYEAQ (reference sequence). CDR3 length: 14 residues. DNA for the CDR3: TGTGCCAGCAGCTATTCCGGGACAGAGGAGACCCAGTACTTC. The encoded protein is CASSYSGTEETQYF.

The chain combines TRBV11-3 with TRBJ2-1; 11 positions agree with TRBD2. The germline gives CDR1 SGHNT, CDR2 YENEEA. After removal of 4 bases from V and 0 bases from J, the junction contained 5 bases not matched to a gene. The CDR3 is 17 residues long. The CDR3 loop is CASSSDSGGASYNEQFF. In nucleotides, the CDR3 is TGTGCCAGCAGCTCCGATAGCGGGGGGGCCTCCTACAATGAGCAGTTCTTC.

This chain joins TRBV10-3 and TRBJ2-2; D ambiguous. CDR3 length: 14 residues. From germline, CDR1 is ENHRY and CDR2 SYGVKD. Deletions cut 2 bases from V and 1 base from J, with 5 bases between. CDR3 region: CAISEHGNTGELFF. For the CDR3, the DNA is TGTGCCATCAGTGAGCACGGGAACACCGGGGAGCTGTTTTTT.

The chain uses TRBV14 and TRBJ2-5; no definite D call. The V gene lost 4 bases and the J gene lost 2 bases, with 11 bases spanning the gap. Per the germline V gene, CDR1 is SGHDN and CDR2 is FVKESK. The CDR3 is made up of 14 amino acids. Here the CDR3 DNA reads TGTGCCAGCAGCCCTCGGGCTTCACAAGAGACCCAGTACTTC. The encoded protein is CASSPRASQETQYF.

The chain has TRBV18 and TRBJ2-5; 8 bases are a match to TRBD1. Unmatched junction bases numbered 1, after V lost 3 bases and J lost 1 base. This CDR3 region has 14 residues. Germline assignment: CDR1 KGHSH and CDR2 LQKENI. CDR3 residues: CASSPGQVQETQYF. For the CDR3, the DNA is TGTGCCAGCTCACCGGGACAGGTCCAAGAGACCCAGTACTTC. Supplemented by reference TRBV18 and TRBJ2-5, the full variable domain reads NAGVMQNPRHLVRRRGQEARLRCSPMKGHSHVYWYRQLPEEGLKFMVYLQKENIIDESGMPKERFSAEFPKEGPSILRIQQVVRGDSAAYFCASSPGQVQETQYFGPGTRLLVL.

V gene TRBV30 combines with J gene TRBJ1-1; D unresolved. Germline V lookup: CDR1 GTSNPN, CDR2 SVGIG (reference sequence). The V gene lost 2 bases and the J gene lost 0 bases, with 4 bases spanning the gap. The CDR3 loop spans 12 amino acids. DNA for the CDR3: TGTGCCTGGAGTACACTGAACACTGAAGCTTTCTTT. It specifies CAWSTLNTEAFF.

For the CDR3, the DNA is TGTGCCAGCTCACCGAAGACTCTAGATACGCAGTATTTT. This translates into CASSPKTLDTQYF. The J gene is TRBJ2-3, the V gene TRBV18; D uncertain. Trimming took 3 bases from V and 5 from J, leaving 9 bases between them. The germline V gene has CDR1 KGHSH and CDR2 LQKENI. The CDR3 totals 13 residues.

The chain has TRBV7-2 and TRBJ2-1, with 10 positions matching TRBD2. CDR1 SGHTA and CDR2 FQGNSA come from the germline V gene. CDR3 length equals 15 residues. The ends lost 5 bases at V and 4 bases at J; junction bases unmatched: 5. The CDR3 DNA reads as TGTGCCAGCAGCCCCGGACTAGCGGCATACAATGAGCAGTTCTTC. Residues: CASSPGLAAYNEQFF.

The chain joins TRBV27 to TRBJ2-7; the D gene is possibly TRBD2 (5 bases). Germline loops: CDR1 MNHEY, CDR2 SMNVEV (reference sequence). V was shortened by 8 bases and J by 7 bases, with 18 bases between the two germline ends. The CDR3 loop spans 13 amino acids. The CDR3 here is CASAEGIPGEQYF. The CDR3 DNA follows: TGTGCCAGCGCCGAAGGGATTCCGGGGGAGCAGTACTTC.

Regarding this clone: A junction boundary mismatches the germline segment, possibly from a read error. The chain carries TRBV11-2 and TRBJ2-1; 7 positions agree with TRBD1. The CDR3 is 12 amino acids. The germline V gene encodes CDR1 SGHAT and CDR2 FQNNGV. The CDR3, as DNA: TGTGCCAGCAGCTTAGATGGTAGGGGGCGCGTCTTC. This codes for CASSLDGRGRVF.

This chain's CDR3 is CAVTGGHGTEAFF. CDR3 DNA: TGTGCCGTAACAGGGGGCCACGGCACTGAAGCTTTCTTT. The chain joins TRBV19 to TRBJ1-1; 9 bases agree with TRBD1. V lost 11 bases to trimming and J lost 4 bases; unmatched junction nucleotides: 8. The CDR3 runs 13 residues. In germline, CDR1 is LNHDA, CDR2 SQIVND (reference sequence).

The chain carries TRBV5-1 and TRBJ1-2, with 7 bases aligning to TRBD1. V trimming: 5 bases; J trimming: 4 bases; junction bases outside the gene matches: 14. From germline, CDR1 is SGHRS and CDR2 YFSETQ. There are 16 residues in the CDR3. The CDR3: CASRKTGTAASYGYTF. Here the CDR3 DNA reads TGCGCCAGCAGGAAGACCGGGACAGCGGCTTCCTATGGCTACACCTTC.

This clone was seen just once. J is TRBJ2-1 and V is TRBV10-3; D could derive from TRBD1 or TRBD2 (6 bases each). Germline V CDR1 and CDR2: ENHRY, SYGVKD. V was shortened by 0 bases and J by 1 base, with 10 bases between the two germline ends. This CDR3 is 16 amino acids long. CDR3 region: CAISESKGGSYNEQFF. The CDR3 nucleotides read TGTGCCATCAGTGAGTCGAAAGGGGGGTCCTACAATGAGCAGTTCTTC.

This chain links TRBV28 with TRBJ2-3, with D maybe TRBD1 (5 bases). Between the trimmed V and J ends, which lost 3 bases and 4 bases, there was a span of 11 bases. Per the germline V gene, CDR1 is MDHEN and CDR2 is SYDVKM. CDR3 size: 14 residues. This CDR3 reads CASSFQGFADTQYF. The CDR3 DNA follows: TGTGCCAGCAGTTTTCAGGGTTTTGCAGATACGCAGTATTTT.